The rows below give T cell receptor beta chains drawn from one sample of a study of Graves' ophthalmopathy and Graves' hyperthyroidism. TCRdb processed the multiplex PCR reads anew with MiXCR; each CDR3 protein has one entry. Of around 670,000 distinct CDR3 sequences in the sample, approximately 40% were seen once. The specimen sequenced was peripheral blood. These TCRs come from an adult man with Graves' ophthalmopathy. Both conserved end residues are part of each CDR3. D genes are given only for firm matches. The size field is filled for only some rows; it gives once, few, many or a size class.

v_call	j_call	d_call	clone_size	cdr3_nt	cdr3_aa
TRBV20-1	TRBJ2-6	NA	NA	TGCAGTGCCCCTGTTCTAGGCCCCGGGGCCAACGTCCTGACTTTC	CSAPVLGPGANVLTF
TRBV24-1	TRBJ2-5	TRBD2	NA	TGTGCCACCAGTGCCTTCGGGAGGGAGACCCAGTACTTC	CATSAFGRETQYF
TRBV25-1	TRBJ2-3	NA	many	TGTGCCAGCAGTGATAGTGGTATGCGGACTAGCACAGATACGCAGTATTTT	CASSDSGMRTSTDTQYF
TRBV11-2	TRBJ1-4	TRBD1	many	TGTGCCAGCAGCTCCGACAGGGGGCGGGAAAAACTGTTTTTT	CASSSDRGREKLFF
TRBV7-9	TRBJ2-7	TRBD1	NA	TGCGCCAGCAGTCGGACAGGGGGACTAGGTTACGAGCAGTACTTC	CASSRTGGLGYEQYF
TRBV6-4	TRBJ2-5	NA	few	TGTGCCAGCAGATCGTACAGGGTAGAGACCCAGTACTTC	CASRSYRVETQYF
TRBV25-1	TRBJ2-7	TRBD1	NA	TGTGCCAGCAGTGCCCCTGGACAGGTCTACGAGCAGTACTTC	CASSAPGQVYEQYF
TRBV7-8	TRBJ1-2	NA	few	TGTGCCAGCAGCTTGGTCACTCGGACCTATGGCTACACCTTC	CASSLVTRTYGYTF
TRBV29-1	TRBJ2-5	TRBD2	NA	TGCAGCGTCCCAAGCGGGGCCCTGGGAGAGACCCAGTACTTC	CSVPSGALGETQYF
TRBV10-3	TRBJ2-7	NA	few	TGTGCCAGCAGACCCGGACCTTTCTACGAGCAGTACTTC	CASRPGPFYEQYF
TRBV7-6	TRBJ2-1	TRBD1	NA	TGTGCCAGCAGCTTACTGAGTGGGACAGACTACAATGAGCAGTTCTTC	CASSLLSGTDYNEQFF
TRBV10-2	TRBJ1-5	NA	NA	TGCGCCAGCAGTGACGACAAGACCAATCAGCCCCAGCATTTT	CASSDDKTNQPQHF
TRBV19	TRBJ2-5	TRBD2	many	TGTGCCAGAGCTAGCGGAGAGGGGCAAGAGACCCAGTACTTC	CARASGEGQETQYF
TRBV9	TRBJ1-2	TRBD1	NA	TGTGCCAGCAGCCCCAGGGGGCAGGACTATGGCTACACCTTC	CASSPRGQDYGYTF
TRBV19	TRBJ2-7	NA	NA	TGTGCCAGTAGCATAAAGGGACGAGCCTACGAGCAGTACTTC	CASSIKGRAYEQYF
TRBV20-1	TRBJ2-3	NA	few	TGCAGTGCGACGACGAGCACAGATACGCAGTATTTT	CSATTSTDTQYF
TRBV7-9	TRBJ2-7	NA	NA	TGTGCCAGCAGCTTCGAGACAGCCTCCTACGAGCAGTACTTC	CASSFETASYEQYF
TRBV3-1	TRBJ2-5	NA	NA	TGTGCCAGCAGCCATTACGGGGGAAAGGAGACCCAGTACTTC	CASSHYGGKETQYF
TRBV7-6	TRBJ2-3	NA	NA	TGTGCCAGCTCACGGACAGTCTCTGAAGGTGATACGCAGTATTTT	CASSRTVSEGDTQYF
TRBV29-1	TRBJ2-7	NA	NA	TGCAGCTCCCGACAGGGAGGGCCCTACGAGCAGTACTTC	CSSRQGGPYEQYF
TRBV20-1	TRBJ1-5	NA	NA	TGCAGTGCTTCGGCTCGGGGGCAGTCCCAGCATTTT	CSASARGQSQHF
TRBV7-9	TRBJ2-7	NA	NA	TGTGCCAGCAGCCCGGGACATCGATCCGAGCAGTACTTC	CASSPGHRSEQYF
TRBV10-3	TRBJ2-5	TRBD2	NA	TGTGCCAGCAGCCAAGCTTCCGGGACTAACCAAGAGACCCAGTACTTC	CASSQASGTNQETQYF
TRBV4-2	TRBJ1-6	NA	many	TGTGCCAGCAGCCCACAGGGTGATTCACCCCTCCACTTT	CASSPQGDSPLHF
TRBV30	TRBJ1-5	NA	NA	TGTGCCTGGAGTCATCCCGGTCAGCCCCAGCATTTT	CAWSHPGQPQHF